This T cell receptor (beta chain) was sequenced during a study of blood T cell repertoires in COVID-19. Study in general: Some COVID-19 samples were acute and others convalescent; all came from the United States, Italy and Spain. PBMCs, B-cell-depleted T cells, or T cells were the source of the cDNA or gDNA that made up the material.

Germline-derived CDR1 and CDR2 are MDHEN and SYDVKM. Trimming cost V 4 bases and J 5 bases, with 35 bases left between them. The CDR3 is 21 amino acids. As processed by the authors: Reference gene primer amplification gave estimated nucleated cell counts. Sequencing was performed with immunoSEQ multiplex PCR; in TCRdb, only in-frame clones are kept and a portion is missing. Clone size and the V and J calls come from that table; the DNA yielded D and trimming. Seen here are about 140,000 clones, around nine tenths observed once, and the top ten hold less than 6.5%. This chain uses TRBV28 with TRBJ2-5, with D possibly being TRBD1 or TRBD2 (9 bases each). Sample: peripheral blood. This sequence originates from a human donor in a cohort sampled during active COVID-19. Here the CDR3 DNA reads TGTGCCAGCAGTTCCTGGGACAGGGAAGGAGAGGCGGGAGGGCCGGCGGAGACCCAGTACTTC. It translates to CASSSWDREGEAGGPAETQYF.